Sequencing of this T cell receptor beta chain was carried out in a study of blood T cell repertoires in COVID-19. Under the authors' procedure: Amplification from reference gene primers served as the basis for estimated nucleated cell counts. Data came from immunoSEQ multiplex PCR; TCRdb stores just in-frame clones and leaves some out. D and trimming were read from the DNA, whereas the V and J calls and clone size are those reported in that table. This table holds 350,000 or so clones, roughly 85% found once. This CDR3 contains 19 residues. The sequenced sample was PBMCs or T cells enriched from blood (not recorded which). The source of this sequence is a middle-aged woman with acute COVID-19. The rearrangement uses TRBV21-1 and TRBJ2-3; the table names TRBD2, a call not compared with the DNA. TRBV21-1 is recorded as a pseudogene. As DNA, the CDR3 is TGTGCCAGCAGCAATCCGCCGTTAGGACTGGCCCCGGTCACAGATACGCAGTATTTT. Translation gives CASSNPPLGLAPVTDTQYF.